This T cell receptor beta chain comes out of a study of shared clonotypes between healthy human individuals. General study points: Clonotype sharing across four donors was observed for around 5% of naive CD4 clonotypes. In contrast to clonotypes shared by all four donors, non-shared clonotypes had lower generation probabilities. Rarefaction showed sorted-subset sequencing was incomplete despite large depth.

Terminally differentiated effector memory CD45RA+ cells were excluded by CCR7 positive selection of CD45RO-negative cells. The V end lost 2 bases, the J end lost 6 bases, and 6 bases lay between the germline ends. This CDR3 spans 11 amino acids. From germline, CDR1 is SGHRS and CDR2 YFSETQ. About this clone itself: The target antigen is unknown.

Sequencing was performed with immunoSEQ multiplex PCR; in TCRdb, only in-frame clones are kept and a portion is missing. The sample includes hundreds of thousands of clones, around 95% of them seen just once. Material for sequencing was naive CD8+ T cells sorted from blood. The TCR comes from a woman under 40 in good health. The rearrangement joins TRBV5-1 to TRBJ2-7, with a tentative D call TRBD2 (5 bases). CDR3: CASSFAGEQYF. DNA of the CDR3: TGCGCCAGCAGCTTCGCGGGCGAGCAGTACTTC. Together with reference TRBV5-1 and TRBJ2-7, the CDR3 gives the full variable domain: KAGVTQTPRYLIKTRGQQVTLSCSPISGHRSVSWYQQTPGQGLQFLFEYFSETQRNKGNFPGRFSGRQFSNSRSEMNVSTLELGDSALYLCASSFAGEQYFGPGTRLTVT.